This TCR beta chain was recovered during a study of blood T cell repertoires in COVID-19. The wider study: The United States, Italy and Spain provided the acute and convalescent COVID-19 samples. PBMCs, B-cell-depleted T cells, or T cells were the source of the cDNA or gDNA that made up the material.

Original data processing: Reference gene primer amplification gave estimated nucleated cell counts. The method was immunoSEQ multiplex PCR; TCRdb's version includes in-frame clones alone and lacks a portion of them. The V and J calls and clone size were taken over from that table, and D and trimming were inferred from the DNA. The data show fewer than 400,000 clones, roughly 85% seen once. This receptor was obtained from a young woman with acute or convalescent COVID-19. Sequencing was done on a sample of peripheral blood.

The DNA of the CDR3 is TGTGCCAGCATCGTAGACAGGGCGAACACTGAAGCTTTCTTT. This translates into CASIVDRANTEAFF. The V and J genes are TRBV6-5 and TRBJ1-1; 7 nucleotides match TRBD1. The V gene end was trimmed by 7 bases and the J gene end by 1 base; junction bases not matched to a gene: 6. Germline loops: CDR1 MNHEY, CDR2 SVGAGI. This CDR3 has 14 amino acids.